The clone carrying this TCR beta chain has a single count. This sample stems from a study of T cell responses to AZD1222 COVID-19 vaccine. Profiled with immunoSEQ multiplex PCR; TCRdb holds only in-frame clones, not every one. Here the sample spans roughly 77,000 clones, approximately 90% being singletons. CDR3 length equals 17 residues. From germline, CDR1 is MDHEN and CDR2 SYDVKM. V shed 5 bases, J shed 2 bases, and the junction held 9 bases outside the gene matches. The source was peripheral blood, collected 28 days after the second AZD1222 dose. This chain links TRBV28 with TRBJ1-1; TRBD1 aligns across 12 bases. The origin of this receptor is an adult who received the AZD1222 COVID-19 vaccine. As DNA, the CDR3 is TGTGCCAGCAGTCCGCCTCCGGGACAGGGGGCAAACACTGAAGCTTTCTTT. Protein product: CASSPPPGQGANTEAFF.